These 26 T cell receptor beta chains were all obtained from the same sample, sequenced in a study of PD-L1 blockade in urothelial cancer. Assay: immunoSEQ multiplex PCR; the TCRdb copy retains only in-frame clones and omits some. The table includes 50,000 or so clones, about 86% detected once. Time point reported: pretreatment peripheral blood. Sample: PBMCs, taken around atezolizumab (anti-PD-L1) treatment. These TCRs come from a man between 65 and 80 years old with urothelial cancer.

The J gene is TRBJ2-2, the V gene TRBV9; D possibly corresponds to TRBD2 (6 bases). Trimming cost V 3 bases and J 6 bases, with 18 bases left between them. Looked up from germline, CDR1 is SGDLS and CDR2 is YYNGEE. CDR3 length: 16 residues. CDR3 DNA: TGTGCCAGCAGCGCTTCGGGACTCGTGGGTTCCGGGGAGCTGTTTTTT. Translating gives CASSASGLVGSGELFF.

The chain is built from TRBV7-6 and TRBJ2-5; 10 nucleotides align to TRBD2. CDR1 SGHVS and CDR2 FNYEAQ come from the germline V gene. The length of the CDR3 is 16 residues. J gave up 7 bases and V 3 bases, and 11 bases lay outside the gene matches. The CDR3: CASSLSLAGVEGTQYF. The CDR3 DNA is TGTGCCAGCAGCTTGTCTCTAGCGGGAGTTGAAGGGACCCAGTACTTC.

This clone has more than one count but fewer than ten. The chain has TRBV7-9 and TRBJ2-5; TRBD2 matches at 11 bases. The junction had 4 bases not matched to a gene; V was cut back by 5 bases and J by 5 bases. Germline lookup yields CDR1 SEHNR and CDR2 FQNEAQ (reference sequence). This CDR3 contains 14 residues. In DNA, the CDR3 is TGTGCCAGCAGCGCGACTAGCGGGACGGAGACCCAGTACTTC. It encodes CASSATSGTETQYF.

This chain links TRBV29-1 with TRBJ2-1; 10 nucleotides line up with TRBD2. Germline loops: CDR1 SQVTM, CDR2 ANQGSEA. V gave up 4 bases and J gave up 7 bases; unmatched junction bases: 16. This CDR3 has 17 residues. CDR3 nucleotide sequence: TGCAGCGTTGTGGGGCGTTCTACTAGCGGGATCTCAAATGAGCAGTTCTTC. Its translation: CSVVGRSTSGISNEQFF.

The chain couples TRBV6-1 to TRBJ1-5; TRBD1 aligns across 7 bases. The trim removed 4 bases at V and 0 bases at J, leaving 3 bases unmatched. There are 15 residues in the CDR3. CDR1 is MNHNS and CDR2 is SASEGT in the germline V gene. The CDR3, as DNA: TGTGCCAGCAGTGCTCAGGGGGGTAGCAATCAGCCCCAGCATTTT. It specifies CASSAQGGSNQPQHF.

This clone has a single count. CDR3 in DNA: TGTGCCATCAGTGACCCCGGGACTAGCGGGATTGGTGAGCAGTTCTTC. The encoded protein is CAISDPGTSGIGEQFF. The genes are TRBV10-3 and TRBJ2-1; 13 nucleotides agree with TRBD2. Germline V gene data show CDR1 as ENHRY and CDR2 as SYGVKD. The CDR3 loop spans 16 amino acids. V shed 3 bases, J shed 9 bases, and the junction held 8 bases outside the gene matches.

This rearrangement joins TRBV7-2 to TRBJ2-2; 9 bases are shared with TRBD2. The CDR3 spans 16 residues. After removal of 5 bases from V and 8 bases from J, the junction contained 12 bases not matched to a gene. Germline V gives CDR1 SGHTA, CDR2 FQGNSA. CDR3 nucleotide sequence: TGTGCCAGCAGCGGGCCCTGGGGACTAGCAAGGGGGGAGCTGTTTTTT. Amino acid sequence: CASSGPWGLARGELFF.

For this clone: Distinct nucleotide sequences in the sample also encode this CDR3. J is TRBJ1-2 and V is TRBV5-4; D is perhaps TRBD1 (6 bases). V was trimmed by 1 base and J by 4 bases, leaving 11 bases between them. The CDR3 loop spans 14 amino acids. Germline V lookup: CDR1 SGHNT, CDR2 YYREEE (reference sequence). The CDR3 loop reads CASSLPGAGYGYTF. For the CDR3, the DNA is TGTGCCAGCAGCTTGCCAGGGGCAGGCTATGGCTACACCTTC. The entire variable domain, with the rest obtained from reference TRBV5-4 and TRBJ1-2, is as follows: ETGVTQSPTHLIKTRGQQVTLRCSSQSGHNTVSWYQQALGQGPQFIFQYYREEENGRGNFPPRFSGLQFPNYSSELNVNALELDDSALYLCASSLPGAGYGYTFGSGTRLTVV.

The chain is built from TRBV5-1 and TRBJ2-3, with 7 bases fitting TRBD1. V shed 1 base, J shed 5 bases, and the junction held 1 base outside the gene matches. CDR1 SGHRS and CDR2 YFSETQ come from the germline V gene. The CDR3 contains 13 residues. CDR3 amino acids: CASSLQGEDTQYF. CDR3 nucleotides: TGCGCCAGCAGCTTGCAGGGGGAAGATACGCAGTATTTT. The entire variable domain, with the rest obtained from reference TRBV5-1 and TRBJ2-3, is as follows: KAGVTQTPRYLIKTRGQQVTLSCSPISGHRSVSWYQQTPGQGLQFLFEYFSETQRNKGNFPGRFSGRQFSNSRSEMNVSTLELGDSALYLCASSLQGEDTQYFGPGTRLTVL.

V is TRBV19 and J is TRBJ2-1; 7 bases are a match to TRBD2. This CDR3 has 15 residues. Per the germline V gene, CDR1 is LNHDA and CDR2 is SQIVND (reference sequence). The J segment lost 9 bases and the V segment lost 3 bases, leaving 11 bases of the junction unmatched. CDR3: CASSIIGLGSVEQFF. Written as DNA, the CDR3 is TGTGCCAGTAGTATCATCGGACTAGGAAGCGTTGAGCAGTTCTTC. Full variable domain (missing parts from reference TRBV19 and TRBJ2-1): DGGITQSPKYLFRKEGQNVTLSCEQNLNHDAMYWYRQDPGQGLRLIYYSQIVNDFQKGDIAEGYSVSREKKESFPLTVTSAQKNPTAFYLCASSIIGLGSVEQFFGPGTRLTVL.

The chain combines TRBV28 with TRBJ1-1; D is undetermined. Germline V lookup: CDR1 MDHEN, CDR2 SYDVKM. This CDR3 comprises 14 residues. Trimming took 2 bases from V and 4 from J, leaving 11 bases between them. Here the CDR3 reads CASSLRLSGTEAFF. The CDR3 DNA is TGTGCCAGCAGTTTACGGTTATCGGGCACTGAAGCTTTCTTT. Variable domain in full (rest from reference TRBV28 and TRBJ1-1): DVKVTQSSRYLVKRTGEKVFLECVQDMDHENMFWYRQDPGLGLRLIYFSYDVKMKEKGDIPEGYSVSREKKERFSLILESASTNQTSMYLCASSLRLSGTEAFFGQGTRLTVV.

This clone showed up just once. The genes are TRBV9 and TRBJ1-2; weak D call: TRBD1 (6 bases). V was shortened by 2 bases and J by 4 bases, with 9 bases between the two germline ends. CDR3 length equals 13 residues. Germline V gene lookup returns CDR1 SGDLS and CDR2 YYNGEE. This CDR3 is CASSVTGSYGYTF. The CDR3 nucleotides read TGTGCCAGCAGCGTGACAGGAAGCTATGGCTACACCTTC.

The chain carries TRBV6-5 and TRBJ1-5; 7 bases are a match to TRBD1. The CDR3 contains 14 residues. The germline V gene has CDR1 MNHEY and CDR2 SVGAGI. V trimming: 6 bases; J trimming: 5 bases; junction bases outside the gene matches: 7. This chain's CDR3 is CASSPGTEDQPQHF. The DNA for the CDR3 is TGTGCCAGCAGCCCCGGGACAGAGGATCAGCCCCAGCATTTT.

The table lists this clone with many counts. V usage is TRBV7-3 and J usage is TRBJ2-3; D perhaps matches TRBD2 (5 bases). Germline lookup yields CDR1 SGHTA and CDR2 FQGTGA. V was pared by 5 bases and J by 4 bases, with 7 bases between. The CDR3 has 12 amino acids. CDR3 nucleotide sequence: TGTGCCAGCAGCGAGGGAGCAGATACGCAGTATTTT. Its protein is CASSEGADTQYF.

The gene calls are TRBV6-5 and TRBJ1-3; TRBD1 aligns across 9 bases. The length of the CDR3 is 15 residues. The J segment lost 1 base and the V segment lost 6 bases, leaving 4 bases of the junction unmatched. Germline-derived CDR1 and CDR2 are MNHEY and SVGAGI. The CDR3 bases are TGTGCCAGCAGAGCCGACAGGGGGTCTGGAAACACCATATATTTT. It codes for CASRADRGSGNTIYF.

V gene TRBV6-5 combines with J gene TRBJ1-3; D not certain. There are 16 residues in the CDR3. The V end was cut by 0 bases, the J end by 1 base, with 10 bases between. Germline V gene data show CDR1 as MNHEY and CDR2 as SVGAGI. CDR3 bases: TGTGCCAGCAGTTACTCCGGGGTAAATTCTGGAAACACCATATATTTT. It is translated as CASSYSGVNSGNTIYF.

The chain links TRBV2 to TRBJ1-1, with 7 positions matching TRBD1. Trimming removed 5 bases from V and 4 bases from J; junction bases left unmatched: 4. The germline gives CDR1 SNHLY, CDR2 FYNNEI. The CDR3 contains 13 residues. The CDR3 nucleotides are TGTGCCAGCAGTTTTTCAGGGGGCACTGAAGCTTTCTTT. It specifies CASSFSGGTEAFF.

With regard to this clone: The same CDR3 can be traced to other DNA sequences in this sample. This chain links TRBV5-1 with TRBJ2-5; TRBD2 might be the D (6 bases). V lost 1 base and J 2 bases, leaving 12 bases between the germline ends. CDR1 is SGHRS and CDR2 is YFSETQ in the germline V gene. The CDR3 contains 15 residues. The CDR3 DNA reads as TGCGCCAGCAGCTTGACCGGGACTTATCAAGAGACCCAGTACTTC. This codes for CASSLTGTYQETQYF.

V usage is TRBV5-1 and J usage is TRBJ2-5; TRBD1 aligns across 7 bases. The CDR3 has 15 residues. CDR1 is SGHRS and CDR2 is YFSETQ in the germline V gene. With V trimmed by 3 bases and J by 3 bases, 8 bases remained unmatched. In DNA form, the CDR3 reads TGCGCCAGCAGCTCACGACAGGGTAGAGAAGAGACCCAGTACTTC. It translates to CASSSRQGREETQYF.

The gene calls are TRBV27 and TRBJ2-3; TRBD2 matches at 13 bases. The V segment lost 0 bases and the J segment 7 bases; nucleotides outside the gene matches: 7. Per germline, CDR1 MNHEY and CDR2 SMNVEV (reference sequence). CDR3 size: 17 residues. The CDR3 loop is CASSLSLTSGRANTQYF. CDR3 nucleotides: TGTGCCAGCAGTTTATCGCTAACTAGCGGGAGGGCCAATACGCAGTATTTT.

The rearrangement uses TRBV2 and TRBJ1-5, with TRBD1 as a possible D gene (5 bases). The V end lost 6 bases, the J end lost 5 bases, and 8 bases lay between the germline ends. CDR1 is SNHLY and CDR2 is FYNNEI in the germline V gene. CDR3 length equals 12 residues. In DNA, the CDR3 is TGTGCCAGCAGCAGGGCTGATCAGCCCCAGCATTTT. Its protein product is CASSRADQPQHF. Drawing the rest from reference TRBV2 and TRBJ1-5, the complete variable domain is EPEVTQTPSHQVTQMGQEVILRCVPISNHLYFYWYRQILGQKVEFLVSFYNNEISEKSEIFDDQFSVERPDGSNFTLKIRSTKLEDSAMYFCASSRADQPQHFGDGTRLSIL.

The V call is TRBV7-2, the J call TRBJ2-7, with D perhaps TRBD2 (5 bases). The CDR3 extends over 13 amino acids. Trimming pared 5 bases from V and 7 bases from J, leaving 15 bases between. Germline CDR1 SGHTA, CDR2 FQGNSA. The CDR3 bases are TGTGCCAGCAGCCCGGACTGGGGTGAAGAGCAGTACTTC. Translating gives CASSPDWGEEQYF.

This sequence joins TRBV30 and TRBJ2-7, with TRBD1 as a possible D gene (6 bases). The germline V and J ends were trimmed by 1 base and 3 bases, with 10 bases remaining between them. Germline CDR1 GTSNPN, CDR2 SVGIG (reference sequence). The CDR3 covers 13 residues. For the CDR3, the DNA is TGTGCCTGGAGTGCGGACAGTTTCTACGAGCAGTACTTC. It specifies CAWSADSFYEQYF.

The chain carries TRBV29-1 and TRBJ2-2, with 10 bases that match TRBD1. The CDR3 totals 14 residues. V shed 5 bases, J shed 7 bases, and the junction held 7 bases outside the gene matches. The germline V gene has CDR1 SQVTM and CDR2 ANQGSEA. Written as DNA, the CDR3 is TGCAGCGTTAGGGACAGGGGTGTAGGCGGGGAGCTGTTTTTT. This encodes CSVRDRGVGGELFF.

V usage is TRBV5-1 and J usage is TRBJ2-3; 10 bases are a match to TRBD2. The CDR3 runs to 15 residues. Germline CDR1 reads SGHRS; CDR2 reads YFSETQ. V gave up 4 bases and J gave up 1 base; unmatched junction bases: 3. This chain's CDR3 is CASSHGTSGTDTQYF. DNA for the CDR3: TGCGCCAGCAGCCACGGGACTAGCGGCACAGATACGCAGTATTTT.

The chain links TRBV9 to TRBJ2-3; 8 bases agree with TRBD2. The V gene's germline CDR1 is SGDLS and CDR2 YYNGEE. The length of the CDR3 is 15 residues. V gave up 6 bases and J gave up 0 bases; unmatched junction bases: 6. The CDR3 spells CASTSGGTSTDTQYF. CDR3 sequence (DNA): TGTGCCAGCACGAGCGGGGGAACTAGCACAGATACGCAGTATTTT.